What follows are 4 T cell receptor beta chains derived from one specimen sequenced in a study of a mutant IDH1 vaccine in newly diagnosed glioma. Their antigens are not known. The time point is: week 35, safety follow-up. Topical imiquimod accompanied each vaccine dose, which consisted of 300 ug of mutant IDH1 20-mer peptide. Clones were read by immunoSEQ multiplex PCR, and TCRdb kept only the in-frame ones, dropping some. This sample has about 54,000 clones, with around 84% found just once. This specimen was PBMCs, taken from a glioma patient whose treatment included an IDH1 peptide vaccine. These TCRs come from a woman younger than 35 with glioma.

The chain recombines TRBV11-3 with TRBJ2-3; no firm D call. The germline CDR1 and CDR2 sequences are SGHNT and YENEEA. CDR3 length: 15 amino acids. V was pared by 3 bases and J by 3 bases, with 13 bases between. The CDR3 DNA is TGTGCCAGCAGCTTGTGGCGCTCTAGTACAGATACGCAGTATTTT. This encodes CASSLWRSSTDTQYF.

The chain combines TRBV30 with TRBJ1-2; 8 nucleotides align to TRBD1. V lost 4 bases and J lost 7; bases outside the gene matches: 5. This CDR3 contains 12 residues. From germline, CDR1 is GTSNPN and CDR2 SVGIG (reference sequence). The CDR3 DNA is TGTGCCTGGAACCAGGACAGGGTTGGCTACACCTTC. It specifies CAWNQDRVGYTF.

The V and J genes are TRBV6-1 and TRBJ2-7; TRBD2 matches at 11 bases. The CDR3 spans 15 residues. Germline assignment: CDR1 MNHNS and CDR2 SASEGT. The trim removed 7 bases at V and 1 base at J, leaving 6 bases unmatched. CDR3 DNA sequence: TGTGCCAGCACCTTGCTAGCGGGAGGATCCTACGAGCAGTACTTC. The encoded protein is CASTLLAGGSYEQYF.

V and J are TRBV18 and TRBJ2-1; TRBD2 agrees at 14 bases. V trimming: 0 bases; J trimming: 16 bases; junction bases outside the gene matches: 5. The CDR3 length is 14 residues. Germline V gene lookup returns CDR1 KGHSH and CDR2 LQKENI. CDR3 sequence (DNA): TGTGCCAGCTCACCACCGACTAGCGGGGGGGCCGTATTCTTC. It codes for CASSPPTSGGAVFF. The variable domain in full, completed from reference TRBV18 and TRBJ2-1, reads NAGVMQNPRHLVRRRGQEARLRCSPMKGHSHVYWYRQLPEEGLKFMVYLQKENIIDESGMPKERFSAEFPKEGPSILRIQQVVRGDSAAYFCASSPPTSGGAVFFGPGTRLTVL.